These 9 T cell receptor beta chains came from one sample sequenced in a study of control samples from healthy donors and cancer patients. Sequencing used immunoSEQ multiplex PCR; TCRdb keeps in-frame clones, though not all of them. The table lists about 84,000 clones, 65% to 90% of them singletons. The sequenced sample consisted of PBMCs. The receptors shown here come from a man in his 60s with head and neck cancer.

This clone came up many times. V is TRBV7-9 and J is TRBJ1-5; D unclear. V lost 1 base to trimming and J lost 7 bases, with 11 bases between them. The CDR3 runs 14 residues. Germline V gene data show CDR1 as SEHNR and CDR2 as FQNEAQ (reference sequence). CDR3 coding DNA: TGTGCCAGCAGCTTAGAACGATCGAACCAGCCCCAGCATTTT. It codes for CASSLERSNQPQHF.

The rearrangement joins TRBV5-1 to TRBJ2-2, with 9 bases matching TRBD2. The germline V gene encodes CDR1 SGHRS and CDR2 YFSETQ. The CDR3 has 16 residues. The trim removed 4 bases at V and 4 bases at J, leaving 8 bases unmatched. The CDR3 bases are TGCGCCAGCAGCCGATTAGCGGGAGAAGCCACCGGGGAGCTGTTTTTT. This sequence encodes CASSRLAGEATGELFF.

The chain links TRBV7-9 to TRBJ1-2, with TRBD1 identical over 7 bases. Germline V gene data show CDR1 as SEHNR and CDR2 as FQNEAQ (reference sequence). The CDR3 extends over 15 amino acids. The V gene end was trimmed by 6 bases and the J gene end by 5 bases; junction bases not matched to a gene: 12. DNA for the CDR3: TGTGCCAGCAGTTGGGTTAGGACAGGCTTATATGGCTACACCTTC. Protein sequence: CASSWVRTGLYGYTF.

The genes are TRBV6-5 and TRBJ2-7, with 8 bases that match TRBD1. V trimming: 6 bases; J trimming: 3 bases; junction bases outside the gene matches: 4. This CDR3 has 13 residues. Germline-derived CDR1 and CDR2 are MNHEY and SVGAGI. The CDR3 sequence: CASSRGLGYEQYF. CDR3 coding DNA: TGTGCCAGCAGCAGGGGGCTGGGCTACGAGCAGTACTTC.

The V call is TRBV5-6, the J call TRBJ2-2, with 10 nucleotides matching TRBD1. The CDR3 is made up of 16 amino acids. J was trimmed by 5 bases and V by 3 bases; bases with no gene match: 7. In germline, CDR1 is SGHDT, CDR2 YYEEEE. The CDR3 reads CASSWTGQGGTGELFF. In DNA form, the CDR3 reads TGTGCCAGCAGCTGGACTGGACAGGGGGGAACCGGGGAGCTGTTTTTT.

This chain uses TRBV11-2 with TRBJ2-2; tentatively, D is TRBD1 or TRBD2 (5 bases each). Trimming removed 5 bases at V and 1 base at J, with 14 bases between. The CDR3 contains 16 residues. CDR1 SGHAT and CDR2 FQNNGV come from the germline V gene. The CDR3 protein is CASSPRGAGNTGELFF. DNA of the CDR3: TGTGCCAGCAGCCCGAGGGGCGCAGGGAACACCGGGGAGCTGTTTTTT.

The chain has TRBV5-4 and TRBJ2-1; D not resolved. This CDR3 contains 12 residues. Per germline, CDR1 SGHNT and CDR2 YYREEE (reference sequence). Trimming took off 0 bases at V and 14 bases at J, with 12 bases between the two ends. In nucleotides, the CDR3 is TGTGCCAGCAGCTTGGATCTAGGGCTAAAGTTCTTC. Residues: CASSLDLGLKFF.

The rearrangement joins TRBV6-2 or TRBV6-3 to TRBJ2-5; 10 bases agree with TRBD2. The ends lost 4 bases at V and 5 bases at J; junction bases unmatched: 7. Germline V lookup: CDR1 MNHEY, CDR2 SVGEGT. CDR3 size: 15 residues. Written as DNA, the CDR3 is TGTGCCAGCAGTTCCAGCGGGAGGGCCTGGGAGACCCAGTACTTC. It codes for CASSSSGRAWETQYF.

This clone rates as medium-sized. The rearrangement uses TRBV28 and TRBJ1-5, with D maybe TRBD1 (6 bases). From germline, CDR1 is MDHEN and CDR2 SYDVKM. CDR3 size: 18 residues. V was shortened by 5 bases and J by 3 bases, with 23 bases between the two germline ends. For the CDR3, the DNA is TGTGCCAGCAGTCCACCCGGGGGGCCCTTCCTCTTCAATCAGCCCCAGCATTTT. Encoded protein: CASSPPGGPFLFNQPQHF.